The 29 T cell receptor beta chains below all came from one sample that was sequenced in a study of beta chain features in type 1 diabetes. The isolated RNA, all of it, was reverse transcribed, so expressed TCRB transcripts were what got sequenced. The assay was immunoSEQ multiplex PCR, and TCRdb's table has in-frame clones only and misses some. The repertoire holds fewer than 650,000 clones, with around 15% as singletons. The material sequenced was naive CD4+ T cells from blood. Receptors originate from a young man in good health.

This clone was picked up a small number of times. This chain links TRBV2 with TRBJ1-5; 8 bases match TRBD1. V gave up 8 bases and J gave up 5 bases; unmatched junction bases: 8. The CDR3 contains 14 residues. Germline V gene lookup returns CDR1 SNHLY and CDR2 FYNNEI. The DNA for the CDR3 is TGTGCCAGCCAGACCGACAGGGGCGATCAGCCCCAGCATTTT. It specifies CASQTDRGDQPQHF.

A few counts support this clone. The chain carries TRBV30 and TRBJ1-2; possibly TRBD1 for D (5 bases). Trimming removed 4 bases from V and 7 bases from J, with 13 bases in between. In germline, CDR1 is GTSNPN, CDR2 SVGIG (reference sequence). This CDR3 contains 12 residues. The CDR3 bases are TGTGCCTGGACCCAGGGATCGAGTGGCTACACCTTC. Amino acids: CAWTQGSSGYTF.

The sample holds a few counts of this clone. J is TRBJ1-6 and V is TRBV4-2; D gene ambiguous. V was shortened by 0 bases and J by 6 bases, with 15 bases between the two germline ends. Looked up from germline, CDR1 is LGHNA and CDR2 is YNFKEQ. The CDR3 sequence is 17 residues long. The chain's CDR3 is CASSQDPMWSGNSPLHF. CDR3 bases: TGTGCCAGCAGCCAAGATCCAATGTGGTCTGGTAATTCACCCCTCCACTTT.

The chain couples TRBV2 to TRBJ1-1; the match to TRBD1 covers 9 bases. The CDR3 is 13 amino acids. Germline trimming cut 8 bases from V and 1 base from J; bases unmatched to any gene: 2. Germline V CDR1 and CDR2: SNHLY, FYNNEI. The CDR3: CASLGQGNTEAFF. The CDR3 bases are TGTGCCAGCCTGGGACAGGGGAACACTGAAGCTTTCTTT.

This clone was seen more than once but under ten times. The chain's CDR3 is CASSLNGRRNEKLFF. The CDR3 bases are TGTGCCAGCAGCTTAAATGGACGAAGAAATGAAAAACTGTTTTTT. The rearrangement joins TRBV7-3 to TRBJ1-4; D is undetermined. The CDR3 extends over 15 amino acids. With 1 base removed from V and 5 bases from J, the gap between germline ends came to 11 bases. Germline V gene sequence: CDR1 SGHTA, CDR2 FQGTGA.

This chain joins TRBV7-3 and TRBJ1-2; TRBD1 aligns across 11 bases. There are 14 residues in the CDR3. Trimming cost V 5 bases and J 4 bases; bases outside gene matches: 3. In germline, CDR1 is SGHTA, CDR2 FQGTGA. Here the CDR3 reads CASSAGTGGYGYTF. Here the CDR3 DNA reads TGTGCCAGCAGCGCCGGGACAGGGGGCTATGGCTACACCTTC.

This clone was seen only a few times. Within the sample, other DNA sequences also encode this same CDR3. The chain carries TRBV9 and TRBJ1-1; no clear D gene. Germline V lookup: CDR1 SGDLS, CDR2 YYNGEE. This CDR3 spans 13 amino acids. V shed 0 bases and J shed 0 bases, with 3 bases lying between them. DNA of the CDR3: TGTGCCAGCAGCGTAGCGATGAACACTGAAGCTTTCTTT. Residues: CASSVAMNTEAFF.

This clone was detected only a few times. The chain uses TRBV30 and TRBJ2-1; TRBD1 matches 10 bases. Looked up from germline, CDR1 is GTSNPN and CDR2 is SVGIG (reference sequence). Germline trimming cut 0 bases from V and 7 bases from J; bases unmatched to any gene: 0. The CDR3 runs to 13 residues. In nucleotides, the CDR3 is TGTGCCTGGAGTGTGGACAGGGGGAATGAGCAGTTCTTC. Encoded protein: CAWSVDRGNEQFF.

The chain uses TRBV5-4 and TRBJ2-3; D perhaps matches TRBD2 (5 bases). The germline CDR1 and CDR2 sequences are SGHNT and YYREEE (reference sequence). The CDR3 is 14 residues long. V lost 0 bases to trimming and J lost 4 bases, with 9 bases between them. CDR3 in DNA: TGTGCCAGCAGCTTGGGGGAGAGGGCAGATACGCAGTATTTT. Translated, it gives CASSLGERADTQYF.

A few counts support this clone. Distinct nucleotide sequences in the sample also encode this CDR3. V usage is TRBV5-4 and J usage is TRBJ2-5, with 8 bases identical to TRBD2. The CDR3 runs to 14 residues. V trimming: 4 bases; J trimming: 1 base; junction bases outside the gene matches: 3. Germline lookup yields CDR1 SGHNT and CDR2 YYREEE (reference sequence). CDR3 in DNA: TGTGCCAGCAGCGCTGGGACTAGCCAAGAGACCCAGTACTTC. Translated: CASSAGTSQETQYF.

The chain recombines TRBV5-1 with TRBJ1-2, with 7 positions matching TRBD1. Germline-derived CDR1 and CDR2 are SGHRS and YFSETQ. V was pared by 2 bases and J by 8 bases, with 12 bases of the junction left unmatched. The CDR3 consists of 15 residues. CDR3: CASSLQTPGGGGYTF. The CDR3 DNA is TGCGCCAGCAGCTTACAGACCCCAGGGGGAGGAGGCTACACCTTC.

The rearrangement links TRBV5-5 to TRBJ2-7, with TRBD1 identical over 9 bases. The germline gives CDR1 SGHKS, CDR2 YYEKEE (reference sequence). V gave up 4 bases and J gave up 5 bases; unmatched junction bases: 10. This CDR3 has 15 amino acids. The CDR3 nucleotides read TGTGCCAGCAGCGGGGGAGGGACAGGGAGGCACGAGCAGTACTTC. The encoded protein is CASSGGGTGRHEQYF.

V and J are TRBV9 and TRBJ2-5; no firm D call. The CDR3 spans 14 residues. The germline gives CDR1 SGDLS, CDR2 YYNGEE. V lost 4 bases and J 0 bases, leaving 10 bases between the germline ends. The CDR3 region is CASSTTVYQETQYF. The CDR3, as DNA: TGTGCCAGCAGCACGACGGTGTACCAAGAGACCCAGTACTTC. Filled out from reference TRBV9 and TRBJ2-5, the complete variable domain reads DSGVTQTPKHLITATGQRVTLRCSPRSGDLSVYWYQQSLDQGLQFLIQYYNGEERAKGNILERFSAQQFPDLHSELNLSSLELGDSALYFCASSTTVYQETQYFGPGTRLLVL.

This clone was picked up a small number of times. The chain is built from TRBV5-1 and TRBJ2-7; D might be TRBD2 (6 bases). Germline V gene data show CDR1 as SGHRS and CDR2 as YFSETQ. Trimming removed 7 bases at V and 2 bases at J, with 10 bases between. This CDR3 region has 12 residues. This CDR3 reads CASGDSTYEQYF. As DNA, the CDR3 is TGCGCCAGCGGGGACTCCACCTACGAGCAGTACTTC.

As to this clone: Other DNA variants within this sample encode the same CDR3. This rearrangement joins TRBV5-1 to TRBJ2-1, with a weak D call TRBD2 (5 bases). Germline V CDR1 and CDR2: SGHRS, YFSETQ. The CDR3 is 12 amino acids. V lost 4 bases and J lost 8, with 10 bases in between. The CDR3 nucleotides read TGCGCCAGCAGCCCGTCGCGGGATGAGCAGTTCTTC. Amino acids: CASSPSRDEQFF.

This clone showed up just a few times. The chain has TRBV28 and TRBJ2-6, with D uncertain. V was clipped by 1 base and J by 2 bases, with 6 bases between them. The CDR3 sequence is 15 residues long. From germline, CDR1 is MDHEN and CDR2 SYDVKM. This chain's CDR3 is CASSLYTPGANVLTF. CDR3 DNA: TGTGCCAGCAGTTTATACACACCTGGGGCCAACGTCCTGACTTTC.

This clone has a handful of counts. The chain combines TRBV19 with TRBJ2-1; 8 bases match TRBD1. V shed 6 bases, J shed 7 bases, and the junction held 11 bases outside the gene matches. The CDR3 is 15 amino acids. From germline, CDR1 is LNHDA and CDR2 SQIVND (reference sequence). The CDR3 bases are TGTGCCAGTAGGAGAACAGGACAGGGTTGGAATGAGCAGTTCTTC. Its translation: CASRRTGQGWNEQFF.

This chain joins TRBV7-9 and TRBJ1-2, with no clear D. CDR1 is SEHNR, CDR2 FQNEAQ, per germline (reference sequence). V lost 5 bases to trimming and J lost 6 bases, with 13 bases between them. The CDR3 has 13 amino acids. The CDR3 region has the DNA TGTGCCAGCAGCATCACAGAGAGCGATGGCTACACCTTC. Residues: CASSITESDGYTF. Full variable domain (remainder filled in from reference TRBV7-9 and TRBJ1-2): DTGVSQNPRHKITKRGQNVTFRCDPISEHNRLYWYRQTLGQGPEFLTYFQNEAQLEKSRLLSDRFSAERPKGSFSTLEIQRTEQGDSAMYLCASSITESDGYTFGSGTRLTVV.

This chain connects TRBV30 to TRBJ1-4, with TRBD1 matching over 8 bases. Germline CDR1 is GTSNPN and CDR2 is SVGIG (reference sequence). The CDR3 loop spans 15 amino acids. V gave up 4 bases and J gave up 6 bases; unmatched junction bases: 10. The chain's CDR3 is CAWTRGGQVDEKLFF. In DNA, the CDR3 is TGTGCCTGGACACGTGGGGGACAGGTAGATGAAAAACTGTTTTTT.

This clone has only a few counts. CDR3 region: CARPTGRYYEQYF. As DNA, the CDR3 is TGTGCCAGACCTACTGGACGATACTACGAGCAGTACTTC. The rearrangement joins TRBV27 to TRBJ2-7; no clear D. With 9 bases removed from V and 3 bases from J, the gap between germline ends came to 15 bases. This CDR3 comprises 13 residues. Per germline, CDR1 MNHEY and CDR2 SMNVEV (reference sequence).

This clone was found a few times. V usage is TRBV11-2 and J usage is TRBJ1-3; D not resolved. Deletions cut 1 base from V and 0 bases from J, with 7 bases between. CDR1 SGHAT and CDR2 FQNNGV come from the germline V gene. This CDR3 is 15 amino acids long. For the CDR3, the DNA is TGTGCCAGCAGCTTAGCCGGTGGCTCTGGAAACACCATATATTTT. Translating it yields CASSLAGGSGNTIYF. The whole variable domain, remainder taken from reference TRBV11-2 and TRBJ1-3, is EAGVAQSPRYKIIEKRQSVAFWCNPISGHATLYWYQQILGQGPKLLIQFQNNGVVDDSQLPKDRFSAERLKGVDSTLKIQPAKLEDSAVYLCASSLAGGSGNTIYFGEGSWLTVV.

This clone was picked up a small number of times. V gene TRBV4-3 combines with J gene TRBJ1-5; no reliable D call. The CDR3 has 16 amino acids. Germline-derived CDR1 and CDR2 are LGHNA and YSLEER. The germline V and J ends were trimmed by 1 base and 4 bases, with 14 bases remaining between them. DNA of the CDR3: TGCGCCAGCAGCCAAGTTGTCAATTCTCTTAATCAGCCCCAGCATTTT. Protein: CASSQVVNSLNQPQHF.

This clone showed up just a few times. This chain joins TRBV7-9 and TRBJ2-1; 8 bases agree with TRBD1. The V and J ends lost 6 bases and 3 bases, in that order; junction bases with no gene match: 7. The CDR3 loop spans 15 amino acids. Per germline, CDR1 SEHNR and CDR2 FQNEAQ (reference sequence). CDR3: CASSPGQGNYNEQFF. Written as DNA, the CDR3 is TGTGCCAGCAGTCCAGGACAGGGTAACTACAATGAGCAGTTCTTC.

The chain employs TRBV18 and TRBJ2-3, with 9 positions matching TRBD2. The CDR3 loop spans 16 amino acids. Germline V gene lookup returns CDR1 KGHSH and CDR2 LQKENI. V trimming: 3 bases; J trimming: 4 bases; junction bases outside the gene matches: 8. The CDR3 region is CASSPTGLAPPDTQYF. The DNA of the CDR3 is TGTGCCAGCTCACCCACCGGACTAGCGCCTCCAGATACGCAGTATTTT.

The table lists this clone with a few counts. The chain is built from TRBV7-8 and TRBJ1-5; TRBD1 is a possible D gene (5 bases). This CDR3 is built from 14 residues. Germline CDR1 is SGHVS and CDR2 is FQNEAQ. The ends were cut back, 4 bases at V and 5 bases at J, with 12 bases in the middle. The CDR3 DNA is TGTGCCAGCAGCTCCGGAGCGGGGGATCAGCCCCAGCATTTT. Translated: CASSSGAGDQPQHF. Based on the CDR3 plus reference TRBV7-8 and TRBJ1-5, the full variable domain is GAGVSQSPRYKVAKRGQDVALRCDPISGHVSLFWYQQALGQGPEFLTYFQNEAQLDKSGLPSDRFFAERPEGSVSTLKIQRTQQEDSAVYLCASSSGAGDQPQHFGDGTRLSIL.

The CDR3 bases are TGTGCCAGTAGCTGGGAGACCCAACCCACCTACGAGCAGTACTTC. Its translation: CASSWETQPTYEQYF. This rearrangement joins TRBV19 to TRBJ2-7, with D maybe TRBD2 (5 bases). In germline, CDR1 is LNHDA, CDR2 SQIVND (reference sequence). Trimming stripped 6 bases from V and 2 bases from J, with 17 bases between. The CDR3 runs to 15 residues.

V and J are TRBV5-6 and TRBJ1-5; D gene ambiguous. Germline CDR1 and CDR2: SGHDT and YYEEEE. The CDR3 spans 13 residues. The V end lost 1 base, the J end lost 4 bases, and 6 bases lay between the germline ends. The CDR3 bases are TGTGCCAGCAGCTTGCCGGGAAATCAGCCCCAGCATTTT. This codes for CASSLPGNQPQHF.

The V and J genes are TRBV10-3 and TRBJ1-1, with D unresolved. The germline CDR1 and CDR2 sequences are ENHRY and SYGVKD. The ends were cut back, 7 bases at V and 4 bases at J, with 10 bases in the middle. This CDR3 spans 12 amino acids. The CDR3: CAIKVSGTEAFF. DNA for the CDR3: TGTGCCATCAAGGTTTCGGGCACTGAAGCTTTCTTT.

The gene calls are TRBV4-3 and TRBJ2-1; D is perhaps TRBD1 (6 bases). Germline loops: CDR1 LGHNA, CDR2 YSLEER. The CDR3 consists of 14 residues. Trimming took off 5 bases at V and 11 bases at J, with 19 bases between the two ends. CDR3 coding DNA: TGCGCCAGCAGCGACGACTTAAGAGGGACAAAGCAGTTCTTC. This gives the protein CASSDDLRGTKQFF.